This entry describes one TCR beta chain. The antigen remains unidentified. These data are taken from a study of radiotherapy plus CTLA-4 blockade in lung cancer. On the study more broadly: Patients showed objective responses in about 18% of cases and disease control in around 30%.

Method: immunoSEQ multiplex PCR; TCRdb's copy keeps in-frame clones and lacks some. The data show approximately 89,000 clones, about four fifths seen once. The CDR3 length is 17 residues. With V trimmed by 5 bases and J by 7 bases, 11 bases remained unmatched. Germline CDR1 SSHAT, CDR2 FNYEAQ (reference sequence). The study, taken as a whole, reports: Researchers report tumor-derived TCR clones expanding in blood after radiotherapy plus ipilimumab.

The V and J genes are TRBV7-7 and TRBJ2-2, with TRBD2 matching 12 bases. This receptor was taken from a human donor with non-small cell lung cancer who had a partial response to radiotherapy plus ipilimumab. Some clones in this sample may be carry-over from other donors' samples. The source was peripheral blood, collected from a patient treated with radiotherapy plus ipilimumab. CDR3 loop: CASSQSSGGALVGELFF. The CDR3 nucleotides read TGTGCCAGCAGCCAATCTAGCGGGGGGGCCTTGGTCGGGGAGCTGTTTTTT.